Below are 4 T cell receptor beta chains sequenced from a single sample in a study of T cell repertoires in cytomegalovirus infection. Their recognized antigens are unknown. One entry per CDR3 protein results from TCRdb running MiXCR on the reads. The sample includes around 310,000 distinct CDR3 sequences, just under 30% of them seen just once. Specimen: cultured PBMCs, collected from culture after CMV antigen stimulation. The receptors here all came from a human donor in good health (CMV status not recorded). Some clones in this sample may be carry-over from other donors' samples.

CDR3 bases: TGTGCCAGCAGCTTAGTGTTTTCGGCAGGGGGAACTAAAGGCTACACCTTC. It translates to CASSLVFSAGGTKGYTF. This chain connects TRBV7-8 to TRBJ1-2; 7 nucleotides align to TRBD1. Germline lookup yields CDR1 SGHVS and CDR2 FQNEAQ. This CDR3 is built from 17 residues. The trim removed 1 base at V and 8 bases at J, leaving 16 bases unmatched.

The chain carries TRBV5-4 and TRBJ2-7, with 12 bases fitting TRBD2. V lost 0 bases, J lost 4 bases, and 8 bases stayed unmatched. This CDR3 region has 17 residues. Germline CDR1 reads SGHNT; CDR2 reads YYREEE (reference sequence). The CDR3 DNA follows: TGTGCCAGCAGCTTGGCGTCCGGGACTAGCGGGTATTACGAGCAGTACTTC. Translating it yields CASSLASGTSGYYEQYF.

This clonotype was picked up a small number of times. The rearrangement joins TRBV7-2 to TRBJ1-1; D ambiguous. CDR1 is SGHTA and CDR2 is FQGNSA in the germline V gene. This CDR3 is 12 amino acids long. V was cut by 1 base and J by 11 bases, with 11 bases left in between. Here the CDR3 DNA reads TGTGCCAGCAGCTTAGGACCCAATACGGCTTTCTTT. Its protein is CASSLGPNTAFF.

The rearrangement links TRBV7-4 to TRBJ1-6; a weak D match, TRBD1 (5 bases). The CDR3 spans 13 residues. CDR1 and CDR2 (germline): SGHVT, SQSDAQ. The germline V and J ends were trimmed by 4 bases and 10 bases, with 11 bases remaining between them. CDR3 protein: CASSSGTGSPLHF. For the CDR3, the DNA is TGTGCCAGCAGCTCCGGGACCGGATCACCCCTCCACTTT. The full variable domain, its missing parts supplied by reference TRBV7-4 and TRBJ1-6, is GAGVSQSPRYKVAKRGRDVALRCDSISGHVTLYWYRQTLGQGSEVLTYSQSDAQRDKSGRPSGRFSAERPERSVSTLKIQRTEQGDSAVYLCASSSGTGSPLHFGNGTRLTVT.